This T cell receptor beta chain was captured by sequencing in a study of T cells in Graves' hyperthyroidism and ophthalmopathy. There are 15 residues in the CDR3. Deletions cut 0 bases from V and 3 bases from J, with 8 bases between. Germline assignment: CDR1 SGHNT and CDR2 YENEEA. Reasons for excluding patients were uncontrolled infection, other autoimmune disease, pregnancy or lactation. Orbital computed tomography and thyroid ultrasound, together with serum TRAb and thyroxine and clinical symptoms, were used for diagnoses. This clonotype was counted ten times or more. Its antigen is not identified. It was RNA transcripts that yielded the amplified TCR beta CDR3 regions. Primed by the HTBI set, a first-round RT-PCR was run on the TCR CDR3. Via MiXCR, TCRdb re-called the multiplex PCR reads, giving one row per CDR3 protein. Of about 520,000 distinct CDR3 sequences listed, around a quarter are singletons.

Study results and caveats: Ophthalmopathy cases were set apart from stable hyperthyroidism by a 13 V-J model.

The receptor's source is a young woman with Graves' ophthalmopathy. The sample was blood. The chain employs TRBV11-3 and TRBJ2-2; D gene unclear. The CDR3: CASSLDGLYTGELFF. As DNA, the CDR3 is TGTGCCAGCAGCTTAGACGGTCTTTACACCGGGGAGCTGTTTTTT.